Below, one T cell receptor beta chain is given with its context. Molecular-barcoded quantitative 5'-RACE produced these TCR beta libraries. A single record per CDR3 protein comes from TCRdb applying MiXCR to the 5' RACE reads. The table has approximately 100,000 distinct CDR3 sequences, less than 25% seen once. These data originate in a study of CD8 T cells in ankylosing spondylitis. V was trimmed by 5 bases and J by 4 bases, leaving 19 bases between them. The CDR3 has 16 residues. CDR1 is KGHDR, CDR2 SFDVKD, per germline. V usage is TRBV24-1 and J usage is TRBJ1-1, with D possibly matching TRBD1 (6 bases). Sample: synovial fluid, either unsorted or a sorted T cell fraction (not recorded which). The origin of this receptor is a male donor with ankylosing spondylitis. CDR3 protein: CATSAGGGGRGTEAFF. The CDR3 DNA sequence: TGTGCCACCAGTGCGGGCGGAGGGGGGCGAGGCACTGAAGCTTTCTTT.